The 11 T cell receptor beta chains below come from one sample, sequenced in a study of CD8 T cells in ankylosing spondylitis. Antigen specificity for these receptors is unknown. TCRdb reanalysed the 5' RACE reads using MiXCR and keeps one entry per CDR3 protein. The sample yields approximately 550,000 distinct CDR3 sequences, 9.5% to 15% seen once. Whole-study results and caveats: Characteristic, it appeared, of ankylosing spondylitis blood was a TCR beta motif of eight highly homologous variants.

Specimen: blood, either unsorted or a sorted T cell fraction (not recorded which). The receptors here all came from a male donor with ankylosing spondylitis.

The V call is TRBV25-1, the J call TRBJ2-1; 7 bases are shared with TRBD2. Looked up from germline, CDR1 is MGHDK and CDR2 is SYGVNS. This CDR3 has 18 amino acids. V lost 1 base and J lost 9; bases outside the gene matches: 18. The DNA for the CDR3 is TGTGCCAGCAGTGAATTTGGTCTGGGGAGGGCGAGAGGAGGTGAGCAGTTCTTC. As protein: CASSEFGLGRARGGEQFF.

This clonotype was picked up many times. The V gene is TRBV20-1, the J gene TRBJ2-3; 8 positions agree with TRBD2. V lost 2 bases to trimming and J lost 7 bases; unmatched junction nucleotides: 11. The germline gives CDR1 DFQATT, CDR2 SNEGSKA (reference sequence). The CDR3 totals 15 residues. Here the CDR3 reads CSARRTSGKPNTQYF. CDR3 bases: TGCAGTGCTAGAAGAACTAGCGGAAAACCAAATACGCAGTATTTT.

The chain employs TRBV10-3 and TRBJ1-1, with a weak D call TRBD1 (5 bases). Trimming removed 1 base from V and 1 base from J, with 7 bases in between. The CDR3 length is 14 residues. The V gene's germline CDR1 is ENHRY and CDR2 SYGVKD. The CDR3 region has the DNA TGTGCCATCAGTGAGTTGGGACCGAACACTGAAGCTTTCTTT. Residues: CAISELGPNTEAFF.

The genes are TRBV12-3 or TRBV12-4 and TRBJ2-1, with 14 bases lining up with TRBD2. V dropped 5 bases and J dropped 7; count of bases not matched to a gene: 7. The CDR3 runs 16 residues. The CDR3: CASSRLAGGRRNEQFF. CDR3 in DNA: TGTGCCAGCAGTCGACTAGCGGGAGGGCGGAGGAATGAGCAGTTCTTC.

This clonotype was counted a few times. The V and J genes are TRBV5-1 and TRBJ1-5, with TRBD1 as a possible D gene (6 bases). Germline assignment: CDR1 SGHRS and CDR2 YFSETQ. The CDR3 is made up of 15 amino acids. The germline V and J ends were trimmed by 5 bases and 0 bases, with 12 bases remaining between them. The CDR3 region is CASRRTVYSNQPQHF. CDR3 nucleotides: TGCGCCAGCAGGCGGACAGTGTATAGCAATCAGCCCCAGCATTTT.

The gene calls are TRBV19 and TRBJ2-1; D possibly uses TRBD1 or TRBD2 (5 bases each). The CDR3 loop spans 15 amino acids. Trimming took 7 bases from V and 1 from J, leaving 14 bases between them. CDR1 and CDR2 from the germline V gene are LNHDA and SQIVND (reference sequence). CDR3 coding DNA: TGTGCCAGTAATGCCGGGACGTCATCCTACAATGAGCAGTTCTTC. Its protein is CASNAGTSSYNEQFF.

The V call is TRBV20-1, the J call TRBJ2-5; 10 positions agree with TRBD1. Losses at the gene ends were 1 base for V and 6 bases for J; bases not matched to a gene: 5. The CDR3 loop spans 14 amino acids. Per germline, CDR1 DFQATT and CDR2 SNEGSKA (reference sequence). The DNA for the CDR3 is TGCAGTGCTAGAGCCTGGACAGGGGGGAAGACCCAGTACTTC. This sequence encodes CSARAWTGGKTQYF.

This clonotype was detected many times. V gene TRBV5-1 combines with J gene TRBJ2-7; 14 nucleotides agree with TRBD2. This CDR3 is 17 amino acids long. CDR1 and CDR2 from the germline V gene are SGHRS and YFSETQ. With V trimmed by 4 bases and J by 5 bases, 11 bases remained unmatched. The CDR3 sequence is CASSLGLAGGMADEQYF. The CDR3 DNA reads as TGCGCCAGCAGCCTAGGACTAGCGGGAGGAATGGCGGACGAGCAGTACTTC.

The chain employs TRBV20-1 and TRBJ2-5, with TRBD2 as a possible D gene (5 bases). The V end was cut by 5 bases, the J end by 5 bases, with 9 bases between. The CDR3 is 11 amino acids. Germline CDR1 DFQATT, CDR2 SNEGSKA (reference sequence). The CDR3 DNA sequence: TGCAGTGCTTCGGGGTTGGAGACCCAGTACTTC. Its translation: CSASGLETQYF.

This rearrangement joins TRBV12-3 or TRBV12-4 to TRBJ1-6; D uncertain. This CDR3 is 13 amino acids long. Trimming cost V 7 bases and J 5 bases, with 9 bases left between them. CDR3 bases: TGTGCCAGCACGGGAGATCATAATTCACCCCTCCACTTT. As protein: CASTGDHNSPLHF.

This clonotype was picked up a small number of times. This rearrangement joins TRBV20-1 to TRBJ2-7; 9 bases line up with TRBD2. V lost 6 bases to trimming and J lost 6 bases; unmatched junction nucleotides: 12. The CDR3 is 14 amino acids. Germline V gene sequence: CDR1 DFQATT, CDR2 SNEGSKA (reference sequence). For the CDR3, the DNA is TGCAGTGCGCGGAAACCGGGACTAGCACCCGAGCAGTACTTC. Encoded protein: CSARKPGLAPEQYF.